The 11 T cell receptor beta chains in this list originate from one sample, sequenced in a study of Ad26.COV2.S vaccination and SARS-CoV-2 variants. Treatment defined: around 19 received Ad26.COV2.S at low or high dose, single or two shots; five or six received placebo; per-sample allocation not given. Sampling occurred on day 63 after the first vaccine or placebo injection. Sequencing used immunoSEQ multiplex PCR; TCRdb keeps in-frame clones, though not all of them. The table lists about 480,000 clones, roughly 89% of them singletons. The input for sequencing was peripheral blood, taken in a trial of Ad26.COV2.S vaccine versus placebo. These TCRs come from a person aged 18-60 years who received the Ad26.COV2.S COVID-19 vaccine or a placebo.

This chain connects TRBV25-1 to TRBJ1-1; 8 bases match TRBD1. Germline CDR1 reads MGHDK; CDR2 reads SYGVNS. The trim removed 1 base at V and 8 bases at J, leaving 9 bases unmatched. The CDR3 has 15 residues. The CDR3 is CASSESGWTGREAFF. As DNA, the CDR3 is TGTGCCAGCAGTGAATCGGGTTGGACAGGGAGAGAAGCTTTCTTT.

V is TRBV6-2 or TRBV6-3 and J is TRBJ1-1, with 8 bases identical to TRBD1. V trimming: 2 bases; J trimming: 0 bases; junction bases outside the gene matches: 8. There are 17 residues in the CDR3. The germline gives CDR1 MNHEY, CDR2 SVGEGT. In DNA, the CDR3 is TGTGCCAGCAGTTACGGGGACAGGAGAGTATTGAACACTGAAGCTTTCTTT. It yields the protein CASSYGDRRVLNTEAFF.

J is TRBJ1-2 and V is TRBV6-6; TRBD1 agrees at 7 bases. J was trimmed by 3 bases and V by 2 bases; bases with no gene match: 3. Germline values: CDR1 MNHNY, CDR2 SVGAGI (reference sequence). The CDR3 has 14 residues. CDR3 DNA sequence: TGTGCCAGCAGTTACCAAGACAGGGACTATGGCTACACCTTC. It is translated as CASSYQDRDYGYTF.

CDR3 sequence (DNA): TGTGCCAGTAGTATACCCAGGGGGTTAACTGAAGCTTTCTTT. Residues: CASSIPRGLTEAFF. The J gene is TRBJ1-1, the V gene TRBV19, with 7 bases lining up with TRBD1. This CDR3 is 14 amino acids long. Losses at the gene ends were 2 bases for V and 5 bases for J; bases not matched to a gene: 5. Germline CDR1 is LNHDA and CDR2 is SQIVND (reference sequence).

The chain uses TRBV28 and TRBJ2-1; 12 bases match TRBD2. The J segment lost 1 base and the V segment lost 6 bases, leaving 7 bases of the junction unmatched. There are 17 residues in the CDR3. From germline, CDR1 is MDHEN and CDR2 SYDVKM. This CDR3 is CASRPSGRAPSYNEQFF. The CDR3 bases are TGTGCCAGCAGGCCTAGCGGGAGGGCCCCTTCCTACAATGAGCAGTTCTTC.

V is TRBV28 and J is TRBJ1-1; no clear D gene. V was cut by 8 bases and J by 1 base, with 14 bases left in between. The CDR3 sequence is 14 residues long. The germline V gene encodes CDR1 MDHEN and CDR2 SYDVKM. CDR3 protein: CASRGPAKNTEAFF. As DNA, the CDR3 is TGTGCCAGCCGTGGGCCCGCGAAGAACACTGAAGCTTTCTTT.

The chain recombines TRBV7-2 with TRBJ1-4, with TRBD1 as a possible D gene (6 bases). V lost 1 base and J 10 bases, leaving 13 bases between the germline ends. The CDR3 spans 14 residues. Germline CDR1 is SGHTA and CDR2 is FQGNSA. The CDR3 DNA sequence: TGTGCCAGCAGCTTAGGGCGGGGAGGGGGAAAACTGTTTTTT. This encodes CASSLGRGGGKLFF.

There are a few counts of this clone. V is TRBV27 and J is TRBJ1-2; TRBD1 might be the D (6 bases). From germline, CDR1 is MNHEY and CDR2 SMNVEV (reference sequence). Trimming removed 4 bases from V and 5 bases from J, with 11 bases in between. The CDR3 runs to 13 residues. The CDR3 here is CASSSSGEYGYTF. CDR3 sequence (DNA): TGTGCCAGCAGTTCCTCAGGGGAATATGGCTACACCTTC.

As to this clone: This sample includes further DNA sequences coding for the same CDR3. The CDR3 spells CASSPTSGSYNEQFF. The CDR3 nucleotides are TGTGCCAGCAGCCCAACTTCGGGCTCCTACAATGAGCAGTTCTTC. The chain links TRBV7-9 to TRBJ2-1; D uncertain. The CDR3 covers 15 residues. Trimming cost V 5 bases and J 0 bases, with 11 bases left between them. Germline lookup yields CDR1 SEHNR and CDR2 FQNEAQ (reference sequence).

CDR3 nucleotide sequence: TGTGCCAGCAGCCCTGCCGAGCGGGAATACAATGAGCAGTTCTTC. The encoded protein is CASSPAEREYNEQFF. The rearrangement joins TRBV11-1 to TRBJ2-1, with TRBD2 matching 7 bases. After removal of 5 bases from V and 4 bases from J, the junction contained 8 bases not matched to a gene. The CDR3 totals 15 residues. Germline CDR1 reads SGHAT; CDR2 reads FQDESV (reference sequence).

The genes are TRBV6-2 or TRBV6-3 and TRBJ2-2; D remains ambiguous. The CDR3 consists of 13 residues. Trimming stripped 4 bases from V and 5 bases from J, with 8 bases between. Germline V CDR1 and CDR2: MNHEY, SVGEGT. CDR3 residues: CASSSTQTGELFF. The CDR3 bases are TGTGCCAGCAGTTCAACTCAGACCGGGGAGCTGTTTTTT.